The clone carrying this T cell receptor beta chain was observed many times. The antigen is not known. The CDR3 is made up of 14 amino acids. Germline CDR1 is SEHNR and CDR2 is FQNEAQ (reference sequence). Trimming left V 5 bases short and J 5 bases short, with 15 bases between. CDR3 regions were amplified by Arm-PCR using iRepertoire HTBI primers to build TCR beta libraries. Using its own MiXCR run on the multiplex PCR reads, TCRdb lists one record per CDR3 protein. The table shows around 240,000 distinct CDR3 sequences, with 15% to 20% occurring only once. Time point here: newly diagnosed GD, antithyroid drugs for less than 3 months. PBMCs provided the RNA from which the TCR library was made. The data are from a study of regulatory T cells in long-lasting Graves disease. Findings and limits, study-wide: Accuracy was possibly reduced by small sample size. Compared with new cases, persistent Graves' patients showed reduced TCR diversity.

The sample also formed part of further work on T cells in Graves' hyperthyroidism and ophthalmopathy. That report notes: Initially, a first-round RT-PCR of the TCR CDR3 employed the HTBI primer set. Most thyroid-expanded clonotypes above 0.001 were also found in blood.

The sequencing used peripheral blood mononuclear cells (PBMCs), collected at new diagnosis, from a patient treated with antithyroid drugs. This receptor was identified in a woman in her twenties or thirties with Graves disease. The chain has TRBV7-9 and TRBJ2-5; a possible D gene is TRBD1 (5 bases). The CDR3 bases are TGTGCCAGCAGCGAGACCCGAAAGGGGGAGACCCAGTACTTC. It yields the protein CASSETRKGETQYF.